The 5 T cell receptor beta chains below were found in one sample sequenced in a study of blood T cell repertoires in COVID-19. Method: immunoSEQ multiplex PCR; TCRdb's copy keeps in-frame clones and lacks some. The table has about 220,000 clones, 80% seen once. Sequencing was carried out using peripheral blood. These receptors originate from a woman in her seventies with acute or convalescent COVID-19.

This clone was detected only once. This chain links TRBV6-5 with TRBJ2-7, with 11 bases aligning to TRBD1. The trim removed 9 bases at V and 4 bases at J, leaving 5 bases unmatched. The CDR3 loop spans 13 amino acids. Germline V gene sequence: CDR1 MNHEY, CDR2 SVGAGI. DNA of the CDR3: TGTGCCAGTGAGGACAGGGGGCTATACGAGCAGTACGTC. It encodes CASEDRGLYEQYV.

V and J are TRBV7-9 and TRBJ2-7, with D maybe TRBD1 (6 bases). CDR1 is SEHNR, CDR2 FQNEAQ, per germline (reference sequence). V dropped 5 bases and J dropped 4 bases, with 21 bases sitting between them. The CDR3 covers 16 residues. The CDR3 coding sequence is TGTGCCAGCAGCAAAAGGGACACCCCCTGGCCGTACGAGCAGTACTTC. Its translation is CASSKRDTPWPYEQYF.

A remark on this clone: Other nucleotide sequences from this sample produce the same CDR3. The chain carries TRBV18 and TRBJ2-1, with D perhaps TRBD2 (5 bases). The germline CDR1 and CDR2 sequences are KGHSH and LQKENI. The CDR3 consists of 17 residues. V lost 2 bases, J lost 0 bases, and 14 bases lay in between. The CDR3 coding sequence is TGTGCCAGCTCACCAGCTGGCGGGCCGAGCTCCTACAATGAGCAGTTCTTC. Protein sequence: CASSPAGGPSSYNEQFF.

As DNA, the CDR3 is TGTGCCAGCAGCTACCGGGTCAACACCGGGGAGCTGTTTTTT. It codes for CASSYRVNTGELFF. The chain couples TRBV9 to TRBJ2-2; the D is unclear. Between the trimmed V and J ends, which lost 4 bases and 2 bases, there was a span of 9 bases. Germline V gene lookup returns CDR1 SGDLS and CDR2 YYNGEE. CDR3 length: 14 amino acids.

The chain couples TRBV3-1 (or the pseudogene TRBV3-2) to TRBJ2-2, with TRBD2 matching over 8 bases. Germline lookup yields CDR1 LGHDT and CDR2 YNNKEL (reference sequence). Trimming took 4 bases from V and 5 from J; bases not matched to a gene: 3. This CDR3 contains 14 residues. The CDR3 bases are TGTGCCAGCAGCCCTATAGCGGGGACCGGGGAGCTGTTTTTT. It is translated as CASSPIAGTGELFF.